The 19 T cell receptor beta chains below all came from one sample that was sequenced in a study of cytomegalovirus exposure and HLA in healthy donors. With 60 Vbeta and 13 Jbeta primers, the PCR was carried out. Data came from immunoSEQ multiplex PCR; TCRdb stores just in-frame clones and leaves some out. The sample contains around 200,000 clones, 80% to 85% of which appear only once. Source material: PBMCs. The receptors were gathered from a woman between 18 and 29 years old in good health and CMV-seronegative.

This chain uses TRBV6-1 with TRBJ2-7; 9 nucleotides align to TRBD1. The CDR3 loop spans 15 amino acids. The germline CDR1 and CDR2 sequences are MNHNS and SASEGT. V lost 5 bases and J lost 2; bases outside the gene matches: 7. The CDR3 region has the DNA TGTGCCAGCAGTATGGACAGGGGTAGCGCCTACGAGCAGTACTTC. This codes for CASSMDRGSAYEQYF.

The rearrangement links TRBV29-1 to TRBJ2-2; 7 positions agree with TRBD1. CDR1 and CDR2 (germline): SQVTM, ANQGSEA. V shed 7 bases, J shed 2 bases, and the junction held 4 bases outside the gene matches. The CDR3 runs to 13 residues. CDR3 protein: CSARQGNTGELFF. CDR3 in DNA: TGCAGCGCCAGACAGGGAAACACCGGGGAGCTGTTTTTT.

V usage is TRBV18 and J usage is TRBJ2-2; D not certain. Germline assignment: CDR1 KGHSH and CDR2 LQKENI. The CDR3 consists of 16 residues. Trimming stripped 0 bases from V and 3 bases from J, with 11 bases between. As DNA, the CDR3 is TGTGCCAGCTCACCACCGAACAGATTAGACACCGGGGAGCTGTTTTTT. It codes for CASSPPNRLDTGELFF.

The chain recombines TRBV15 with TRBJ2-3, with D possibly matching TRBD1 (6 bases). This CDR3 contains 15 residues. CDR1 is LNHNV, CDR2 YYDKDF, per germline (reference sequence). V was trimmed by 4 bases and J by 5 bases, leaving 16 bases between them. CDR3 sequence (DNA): TGTGCCACCAGCACAAGCAGGGGTGGAGGAGATACGCAGTATTTT. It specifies CATSTSRGGGDTQYF.

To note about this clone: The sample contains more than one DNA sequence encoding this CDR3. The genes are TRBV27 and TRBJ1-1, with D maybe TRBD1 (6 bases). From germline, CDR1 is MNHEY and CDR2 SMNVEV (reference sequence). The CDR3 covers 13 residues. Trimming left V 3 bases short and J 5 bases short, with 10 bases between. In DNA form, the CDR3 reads TGTGCCAGCAGTTTTCAGGGGCGAACTGAAGCTTTCTTT. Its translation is CASSFQGRTEAFF.

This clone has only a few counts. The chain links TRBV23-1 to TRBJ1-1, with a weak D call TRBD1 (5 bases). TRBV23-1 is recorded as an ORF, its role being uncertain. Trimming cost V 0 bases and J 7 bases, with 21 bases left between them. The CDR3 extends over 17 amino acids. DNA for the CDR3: TGCGCCAGCAGTCAATCGCTCAAATTGGGGGGGTACAGTGAAGCTTTCTTT. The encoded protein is CASSQSLKLGGYSEAFF.

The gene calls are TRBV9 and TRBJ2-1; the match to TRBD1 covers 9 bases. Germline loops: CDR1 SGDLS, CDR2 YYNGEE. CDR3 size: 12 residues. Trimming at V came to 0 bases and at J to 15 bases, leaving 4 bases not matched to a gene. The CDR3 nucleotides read TGTGCCAGCAGCGTAGTTGGGACAGGGCTGTTCTTC. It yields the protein CASSVVGTGLFF.

The DNA of the CDR3 is TGTGCCAGCAGCCCCCCAGGGGCCGCATTGGGGGAGCAGTACTTC. This codes for CASSPPGAALGEQYF. The genes are TRBV28 and TRBJ2-7; TRBD1 is a possible D gene (6 bases). The CDR3 contains 15 residues. Germline V gene sequence: CDR1 MDHEN, CDR2 SYDVKM. The germline V and J ends were trimmed by 6 bases and 7 bases, with 22 bases remaining between them.

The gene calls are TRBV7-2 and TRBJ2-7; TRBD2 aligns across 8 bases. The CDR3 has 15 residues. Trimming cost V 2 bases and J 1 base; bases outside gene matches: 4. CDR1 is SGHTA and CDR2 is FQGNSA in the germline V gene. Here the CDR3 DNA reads TGTGCCAGCAGCTTATGGGCTAGCGGGTCCTACGAGCAGTACTTC. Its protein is CASSLWASGSYEQYF.

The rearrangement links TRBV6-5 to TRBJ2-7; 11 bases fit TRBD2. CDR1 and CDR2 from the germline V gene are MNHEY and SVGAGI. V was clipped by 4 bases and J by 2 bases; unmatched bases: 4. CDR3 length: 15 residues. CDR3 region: CASSFYSGRAYEQYF. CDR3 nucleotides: TGTGCCAGCAGTTTTTATAGCGGGAGGGCCTACGAGCAGTACTTC.

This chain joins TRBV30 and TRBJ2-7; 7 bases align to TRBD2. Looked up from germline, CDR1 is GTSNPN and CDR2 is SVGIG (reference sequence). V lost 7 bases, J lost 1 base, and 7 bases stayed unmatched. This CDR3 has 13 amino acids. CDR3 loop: CAFTAGSSYEQYF. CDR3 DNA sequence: TGTGCCTTTACAGCGGGAAGTTCCTACGAGCAGTACTTC. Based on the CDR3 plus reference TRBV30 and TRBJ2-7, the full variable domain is SQTIHQWPATLVQPVGSPLSLECTVEGTSNPNLYWYRQAAGRGLQLLFYSVGIGQISSEVPQNLSASRPQDRQFILSSKKLLLSDSGFYLCAFTAGSSYEQYFGPGTRLTVT.

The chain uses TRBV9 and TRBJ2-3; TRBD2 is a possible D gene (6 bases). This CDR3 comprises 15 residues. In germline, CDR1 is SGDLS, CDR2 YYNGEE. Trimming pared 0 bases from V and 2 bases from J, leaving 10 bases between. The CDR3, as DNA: TGTGCCAGCAGCGTAGAGGAGGGGATCACAGATACGCAGTATTTT. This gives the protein CASSVEEGITDTQYF. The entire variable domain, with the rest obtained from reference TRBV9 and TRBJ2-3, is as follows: DSGVTQTPKHLITATGQRVTLRCSPRSGDLSVYWYQQSLDQGLQFLIQYYNGEERAKGNILERFSAQQFPDLHSELNLSSLELGDSALYFCASSVEEGITDTQYFGPGTRLTVL.

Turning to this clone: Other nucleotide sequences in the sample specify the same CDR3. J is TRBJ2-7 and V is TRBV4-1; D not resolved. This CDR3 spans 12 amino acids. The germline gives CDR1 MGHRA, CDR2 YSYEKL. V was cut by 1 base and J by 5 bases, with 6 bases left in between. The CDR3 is CASSQGGDEQYF. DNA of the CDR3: TGCGCCAGCAGCCAAGGCGGCGACGAGCAGTACTTC.

In DNA form, the CDR3 reads TGCGCCAGCAGCGCGAATCCGGGACAGGGGGACATTCAGTACTTC. As protein: CASSANPGQGDIQYF. V gene TRBV5-1 combines with J gene TRBJ2-4, with 11 bases matching TRBD1. V shed 4 bases and J 8 bases; nucleotides not matched to a gene: 8. CDR1 and CDR2 from the germline V gene are SGHRS and YFSETQ. This CDR3 spans 15 amino acids.

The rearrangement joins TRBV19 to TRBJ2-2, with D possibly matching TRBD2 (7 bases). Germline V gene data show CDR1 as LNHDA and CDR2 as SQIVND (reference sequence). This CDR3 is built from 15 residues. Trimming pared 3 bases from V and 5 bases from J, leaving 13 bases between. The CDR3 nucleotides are TGTGCCAGTAGTATGGGGGGGCGCGGGACCGGGGAGCTGTTTTTT. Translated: CASSMGGRGTGELFF.

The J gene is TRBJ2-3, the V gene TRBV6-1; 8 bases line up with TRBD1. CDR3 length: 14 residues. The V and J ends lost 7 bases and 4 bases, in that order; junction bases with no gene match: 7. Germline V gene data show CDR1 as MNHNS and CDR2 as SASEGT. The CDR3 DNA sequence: TGTGCCAGCAACCGGGACAGGACCCCAGATACGCAGTATTTT. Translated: CASNRDRTPDTQYF.

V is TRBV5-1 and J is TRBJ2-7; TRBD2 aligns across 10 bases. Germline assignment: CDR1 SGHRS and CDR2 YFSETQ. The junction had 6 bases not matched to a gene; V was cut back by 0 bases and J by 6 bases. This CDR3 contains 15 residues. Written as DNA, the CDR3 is TGCGCCAGCAGCTTGGAATGGGCTAGCGGGGGCGAGCAGTACTTC. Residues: CASSLEWASGGEQYF. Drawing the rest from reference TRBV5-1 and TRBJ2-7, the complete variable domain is KAGVTQTPRYLIKTRGQQVTLSCSPISGHRSVSWYQQTPGQGLQFLFEYFSETQRNKGNFPGRFSGRQFSNSRSEMNVSTLELGDSALYLCASSLEWASGGEQYFGPGTRLTVT.

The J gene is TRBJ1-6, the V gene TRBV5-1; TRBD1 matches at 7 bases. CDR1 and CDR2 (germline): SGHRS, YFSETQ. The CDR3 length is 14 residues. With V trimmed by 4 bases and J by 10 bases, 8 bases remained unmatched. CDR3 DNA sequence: TGCGCCAGCAGCGCGACAGGGACGGGATCACCCCTCCACTTT. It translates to CASSATGTGSPLHF.

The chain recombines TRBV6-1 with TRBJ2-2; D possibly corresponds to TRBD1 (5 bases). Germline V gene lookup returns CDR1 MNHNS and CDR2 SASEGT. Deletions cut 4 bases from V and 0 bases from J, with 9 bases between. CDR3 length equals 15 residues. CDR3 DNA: TGTGCCAGCAGTGCAGGGCCAGCGAACACCGGGGAGCTGTTTTTT. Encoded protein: CASSAGPANTGELFF.